The 11 T cell receptor beta chains reported below all come from one sample, sequenced in a study of blood T cell repertoires in COVID-19. Sequencing used immunoSEQ multiplex PCR; TCRdb keeps in-frame clones, though not all of them. This sample yields more than 40,000 clones, of which around 83% are seen a single time; roughly 14% belongs to the top ten. Sequences were obtained from peripheral blood. The origin of the receptors is a human donor with acute or convalescent COVID-19. The donor label of this sample is uncertain.

The gene calls are TRBV6-2 or TRBV6-3 and TRBJ2-7, with D possibly matching TRBD2 (6 bases). CDR1 is MNHEY, CDR2 SVGEGT, per germline. Trimming took 5 bases from V and 3 from J, leaving 8 bases between them. This CDR3 contains 12 residues. The CDR3 here is CASSRGLYEQYF. The CDR3 DNA reads TGTGCCAGCAGTAGGGGACTCTACGAGCAGTACTTC.

The chain recombines TRBV10-3 with TRBJ1-1; 7 bases line up with TRBD1. The CDR3 has 12 residues. V was pared by 8 bases and J by 3 bases, with 3 bases of the junction left unmatched. Germline CDR1 ENHRY, CDR2 SYGVKD. The CDR3: CAIQGVDTEAFF. CDR3 nucleotide sequence: TGTGCCATCCAGGGGGTCGACACTGAAGCTTTCTTT.

The rearrangement uses TRBV7-8 and TRBJ1-1; TRBD1 might be the D (5 bases). The germline V gene encodes CDR1 SGHVS and CDR2 FQNEAQ. The CDR3 spans 14 residues. V lost 4 bases, J lost 5 bases, and 14 bases lay in between. The CDR3 DNA follows: TGTGCCAGCAGCTCCAGGGCAAGTGGGACTGAAGCTTTCTTT. Amino acids: CASSSRASGTEAFF.

The CDR3 DNA reads as TGTGCCAGTAGTAATGGAGGGTGGAACACTGAAGCTTTCTTT. Its protein product is CASSNGGWNTEAFF. The gene calls are TRBV19 and TRBJ1-1; D remains unclear. The V gene's germline CDR1 is LNHDA and CDR2 SQIVND (reference sequence). The CDR3 is 14 residues long. V was clipped by 4 bases and J by 1 base, with 10 bases between them.

The chain carries TRBV2 and TRBJ1-5; TRBD1 matches at 8 bases. Germline assignment: CDR1 SNHLY and CDR2 FYNNEI. The ends lost 5 bases at V and 2 bases at J; junction bases unmatched: 8. The CDR3 consists of 16 residues. Here the CDR3 DNA reads TGTGCCAGCAGTAGGCAGGGGGCTCAGGGCAATCAGCCCCAGCATTTT. This sequence encodes CASSRQGAQGNQPQHF. The complete variable domain, with remaining parts taken from reference TRBV2 and TRBJ1-5, reads EPEVTQTPSHQVTQMGQEVILRCVPISNHLYFYWYRQILGQKVEFLVSFYNNEISEKSEIFDDQFSVERPDGSNFTLKIRSTKLEDSAMYFCASSRQGAQGNQPQHFGDGTRLSIL.

The rearrangement joins TRBV6-2 or TRBV6-3 to TRBJ2-3; D is perhaps TRBD2 (5 bases). Trimming removed 5 bases at V and 6 bases at J, with 15 bases between. This CDR3 region has 14 residues. Germline-derived CDR1 and CDR2 are MNHEY and SVGEGT. This CDR3 reads CASSRRKNGDTQYF. The CDR3 DNA follows: TGTGCCAGCAGTCGGAGGAAAAATGGGGATACGCAGTATTTT.

CDR3 nucleotide sequence: TGTGCCTCTCAGACAGGGGGAACTGAAGCTTTCTTT. This gives the protein CASQTGGTEAFF. V gene TRBV28 combines with J gene TRBJ1-1, with 9 nucleotides matching TRBD1. In germline, CDR1 is MDHEN, CDR2 SYDVKM. Losses at the gene ends were 11 bases for V and 5 bases for J; bases not matched to a gene: 6. This CDR3 is built from 12 residues.

This sequence joins TRBV10-3 and TRBJ2-7, with D possibly being TRBD2 (6 bases). CDR1 and CDR2 (germline): ENHRY, SYGVKD. CDR3 length: 13 amino acids. With 2 bases removed from V and 6 bases from J, the gap between germline ends came to 11 bases. The CDR3 sequence: CAISEPGSGEQYF. DNA of the CDR3: TGTGCCATCAGTGAGCCCGGGAGTGGCGAGCAGTACTTC.

The chain has TRBV7-8 and TRBJ1-2, with TRBD1 matching 9 bases. Germline values: CDR1 SGHVS, CDR2 FQNEAQ. This CDR3 comprises 18 residues. V trimming: 5 bases; J trimming: 4 bases; junction bases outside the gene matches: 17. The CDR3: CASSHEPGQGGVSYGYTF. The CDR3 nucleotides are TGTGCCAGCAGCCATGAACCGGGACAGGGTGGAGTTTCCTATGGCTACACCTTC. Complete variable domain (other parts from reference TRBV7-8 and TRBJ1-2): GAGVSQSPRYKVAKRGQDVALRCDPISGHVSLFWYQQALGQGPEFLTYFQNEAQLDKSGLPSDRFFAERPEGSVSTLKIQRTQQEDSAVYLCASSHEPGQGGVSYGYTFGSGTRLTVV.

This sequence joins TRBV11-2 and TRBJ1-2; a possible D gene is TRBD1 (6 bases). V was clipped by 8 bases and J by 3 bases, with 19 bases between them. The CDR3 is made up of 15 amino acids. Looked up from germline, CDR1 is SGHAT and CDR2 is FQNNGV. The chain's CDR3 is CASSLRGGSYYGYTF. CDR3 bases: TGTGCCAGCTCCCTTAGGGGGGGTTCTTACTATGGCTACACCTTC.

V is TRBV27 and J is TRBJ1-5, with D possibly matching TRBD1 (6 bases). The V end lost 3 bases, the J end lost 7 bases, and 13 bases lay between the germline ends. Germline V gene lookup returns CDR1 MNHEY and CDR2 SMNVEV (reference sequence). The CDR3 sequence is 14 residues long. CDR3 region: CASSFLSRGQPQHF. The CDR3 DNA follows: TGTGCCAGCAGTTTCCTTTCCAGGGGCCAGCCCCAGCATTTT.